These 11 T cell receptor beta chains were sequenced from one sample in a study of T cell changes during pregnancy in multiple sclerosis. Measured with immunoSEQ multiplex PCR; TCRdb has only the in-frame clones, and not every one. This sample has around 120,000 clones, with roughly nine tenths found just once. The input for sequencing was peripheral blood, taken after pregnancy. The receptors were sampled from a female donor with multiple sclerosis, enrolled in a pregnancy study.

The gene calls are TRBV5-1 and TRBJ1-2; D is possibly TRBD1 (5 bases). Trimming shortened V by 4 bases and J by 0 bases, and 16 bases separated the two germline ends. The CDR3 extends over 16 amino acids. The germline CDR1 and CDR2 sequences are SGHRS and YFSETQ. CDR3 residues: CASSTDTQATNYGYTF. Written as DNA, the CDR3 is TGCGCCAGCAGCACCGATACACAGGCCACTAACTATGGCTACACCTTC.

The chain carries TRBV5-1 and TRBJ2-4; D perhaps matches TRBD2 (5 bases). CDR1 is SGHRS and CDR2 is YFSETQ in the germline V gene. CDR3 length: 15 amino acids. Between the trimmed V and J ends, which lost 4 bases and 0 bases, there was a span of 11 bases. The CDR3, as DNA: TGCGCCAGCAGCCCGCTCGGGGAAGCCAAAAACATTCAGTACTTC. It yields the protein CASSPLGEAKNIQYF.

The chain combines TRBV5-1 with TRBJ1-2, with 10 bases that match TRBD1. The CDR3 consists of 15 residues. V gave up 1 base and J gave up 6 bases; unmatched junction bases: 6. Germline loops: CDR1 SGHRS, CDR2 YFSETQ. The CDR3 DNA follows: TGCGCCAGCAGCTTGACGACAGGGGGCCAAGATGGCTACACCTTC. The encoded protein is CASSLTTGGQDGYTF. The variable domain in full, completed from reference TRBV5-1 and TRBJ1-2, reads KAGVTQTPRYLIKTRGQQVTLSCSPISGHRSVSWYQQTPGQGLQFLFEYFSETQRNKGNFPGRFSGRQFSNSRSEMNVSTLELGDSALYLCASSLTTGGQDGYTFGSGTRLTVV.

The sample holds one count of this clone. The chain combines TRBV19 with TRBJ1-4; maybe TRBD1 (6 bases). Germline loops: CDR1 LNHDA, CDR2 SQIVND (reference sequence). The CDR3 loop spans 15 amino acids. The ends were cut back, 6 bases at V and 8 bases at J, with 19 bases in the middle. CDR3 protein: CASSPTGSFREKLFF. CDR3 bases: TGTGCCAGTAGCCCCACAGGGTCGTTTCGCGAAAAACTGTTTTTT.

The CDR3 coding sequence is TGCAGCGTCGGAGCCGGGACAGGGGAGAGCGAGCAGTACTTC. As protein: CSVGAGTGESEQYF. The V call is TRBV29-1, the J call TRBJ2-7; 10 bases map to TRBD1. CDR1 and CDR2 from the germline V gene are SQVTM and ANQGSEA. The CDR3 spans 14 residues. V gave up 6 bases and J gave up 6 bases; unmatched junction bases: 11.

This sequence joins TRBV5-1 and TRBJ2-3; D gene uncertain. V lost 7 bases to trimming and J lost 8 bases, with 17 bases between them. Germline CDR1 SGHRS, CDR2 YFSETQ. This CDR3 has 13 residues. CDR3 bases: TGCGCCAGCTCAGACCCTCCATCAGGTACGCAGTATTTT. Translating gives CASSDPPSGTQYF.

V is TRBV7-9 and J is TRBJ2-1; D is possibly TRBD2 (5 bases). V shed 3 bases and J shed 5 bases, with 26 bases lying between them. Germline values: CDR1 SEHNR, CDR2 FQNEAQ (reference sequence). This CDR3 has 19 residues. The CDR3 reads CASSFPQRSGSHVDNEQFF. The CDR3 DNA sequence: TGTGCCAGCAGCTTCCCCCAACGATCGGGGTCTCATGTGGACAATGAGCAGTTCTTC.

The chain recombines TRBV2 with TRBJ1-5; D is perhaps TRBD1 (6 bases). There are 15 residues in the CDR3. The V end was cut by 7 bases, the J end by 3 bases, with 16 bases between. Germline V lookup: CDR1 SNHLY, CDR2 FYNNEI. CDR3 sequence (DNA): TGTGCCAGCACCCCGGGAGGGGACAACAATCAGCCCCAGCATTTT. Translation gives CASTPGGDNNQPQHF.

CDR3 DNA sequence: TGTGCCAGCAGCCTCAGGGGCAGGTCAACTGAAGCTTTCTTT. This encodes CASSLRGRSTEAFF. This chain links TRBV7-2 with TRBJ1-1; the D gene is possibly TRBD1 (6 bases). In germline, CDR1 is SGHTA, CDR2 FQGNSA. V lost 5 bases and J 5 bases, leaving 15 bases between the germline ends. This CDR3 comprises 14 residues.

This clone has a single count. The chain links TRBV27 to TRBJ1-5; 8 nucleotides agree with TRBD1. The J segment lost 4 bases and the V segment lost 3 bases, leaving 5 bases of the junction unmatched. The germline V gene has CDR1 MNHEY and CDR2 SMNVEV (reference sequence). This CDR3 contains 15 residues. CDR3 bases: TGTGCCAGCAGTTTGGTGACAGGGGTGAATCAGCCCCAGCATTTT. Its protein product is CASSLVTGVNQPQHF.

The chain carries TRBV19 and TRBJ1-3; TRBD1 matches 8 bases. Germline V gene data show CDR1 as LNHDA and CDR2 as SQIVND (reference sequence). Trimming at V came to 9 bases and at J to 2 bases, leaving 18 bases not matched to a gene. The CDR3 spans 18 residues. The CDR3 coding sequence is TGTGCCAGCCGGGAATGGACAGGGCAAGCAATTGCTGGAAACACCATATATTTT. It translates to CASREWTGQAIAGNTIYF. Variable domain in full (rest from reference TRBV19 and TRBJ1-3): DGGITQSPKYLFRKEGQNVTLSCEQNLNHDAMYWYRQDPGQGLRLIYYSQIVNDFQKGDIAEGYSVSREKKESFPLTVTSAQKNPTAFYLCASREWTGQAIAGNTIYFGEGSWLTVV.